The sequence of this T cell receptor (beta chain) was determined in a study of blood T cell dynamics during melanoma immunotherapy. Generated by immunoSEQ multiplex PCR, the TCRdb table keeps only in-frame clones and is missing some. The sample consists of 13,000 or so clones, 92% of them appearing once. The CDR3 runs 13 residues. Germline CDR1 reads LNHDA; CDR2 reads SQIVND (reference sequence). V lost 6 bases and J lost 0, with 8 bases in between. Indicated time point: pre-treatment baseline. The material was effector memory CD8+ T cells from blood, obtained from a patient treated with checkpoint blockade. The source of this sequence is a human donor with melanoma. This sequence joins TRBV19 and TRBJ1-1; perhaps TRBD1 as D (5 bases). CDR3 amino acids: CASSQGMNTEAFF. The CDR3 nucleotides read TGTGCCAGTAGCCAGGGCATGAACACTGAAGCTTTCTTT.